A single sample is the source of the 8 T cell receptor beta chains below, sequenced in a study of T cells in Graves' hyperthyroidism and ophthalmopathy. The TCR beta CDR3 regions underwent amplification using RNA transcripts as the source. During a first-round RT-PCR of the TCR CDR3, the HTBI primer set was used. TCRdb ran MiXCR on the multiplex PCR reads and lists one entry per CDR3 protein. The sample lists some 570,000 distinct CDR3 sequences; 12% to 15% were seen once. Sequencing input: blood. Receptor source: a woman aged 18-29 years with Graves' ophthalmopathy.

This clonotype was seen at least ten times. The rearrangement links TRBV28 to TRBJ2-2, with 16 bases identical to TRBD2. Trimming removed 4 bases from V and 2 bases from J; junction bases left unmatched: 19. This CDR3 is 23 amino acids long. Germline V gene data show CDR1 as MDHEN and CDR2 as SYDVKM. The CDR3 bases are TGTGCCAGCAGTTACGTGGGACTAGCGGGAGGGCTTCAGTCTGACCCCAACACCGGGGAGCTGTTTTTT. Amino acids: CASSYVGLAGGLQSDPNTGELFF.

This clonotype was seen a handful of times. V and J are TRBV6-1 and TRBJ1-2, with TRBD1 matching over 7 bases. The CDR3 spans 17 residues. V gave up 3 bases and J gave up 2 bases; unmatched junction bases: 12. Looked up from germline, CDR1 is MNHNS and CDR2 is SASEGT. The CDR3 here is CASSDHRRQQGNYGYTF. The CDR3, as DNA: TGTGCCAGCAGTGATCACCGTCGGCAACAGGGGAACTATGGCTACACCTTC.

Concerning this clonotype: A much larger clone differs from this one at a single base, so this may be a read error. This rearrangement joins TRBV18 to TRBJ2-7; TRBD2 might be the D (7 bases). The J call may be faulty, since TRBJ2-1 better matches the DNA end. This CDR3 comprises 15 residues. CDR1 KGHSH and CDR2 LQKENI come from the germline V gene. CDR3 sequence: CASSPKGGTSYEQFF. The DNA for the CDR3 is TGTGCCAGCTCACCAAAGGGGGGGACCTCCTACGAGCAGTTCTTC.

This clonotype was observed a few times. The J gene is TRBJ2-5, the V gene TRBV24-1, with D perhaps matching TRBD1 (6 bases). The CDR3 runs to 19 residues. V lost 5 bases and J 7 bases, leaving 31 bases between the germline ends. CDR1 is KGHDR and CDR2 is SFDVKD in the germline V gene. CDR3 residues: CATSVGTGHLLGPWGTQYF. In nucleotides, the CDR3 is TGTGCCACCAGTGTTGGTACGGGACACCTCTTAGGGCCTTGGGGGACCCAGTACTTC.

This clonotype has at least ten counts. This rearrangement joins TRBV5-1 to TRBJ2-7; no reliable D call. Germline lookup yields CDR1 SGHRS and CDR2 YFSETQ. This CDR3 has 14 amino acids. V lost 1 base, J lost 0 bases, and 8 bases lay in between. CDR3 DNA: TGCGCCAGCAGCTTGCAAACGAGCTCCTACGAGCAGTACTTC. Translated, it gives CASSLQTSSYEQYF.

V gene TRBV15 combines with J gene TRBJ1-5; 7 bases line up with TRBD1. This CDR3 region has 13 residues. Germline V gene sequence: CDR1 LNHNV, CDR2 YYDKDF (reference sequence). With 5 bases clipped from V and 6 bases from J, the junction kept 4 bases outside the gene matches. The CDR3 DNA is TGTGCCACCAGCGGGACAGTTATTCAGCCCCAGCATTTT. Translated: CATSGTVIQPQHF.

In its sample, this clonotype was seen a few times. V and J are TRBV5-1 and TRBJ1-2, with D possibly matching TRBD1 (6 bases). CDR3 length: 15 amino acids. Germline lookup yields CDR1 SGHRS and CDR2 YFSETQ. Trimming stripped 4 bases from V and 1 base from J, with 14 bases between. The CDR3, as DNA: TGCGCCAGCAGCCCCGTCGGGGGCTTTAACTATGGCTACACCTTC. Translating it yields CASSPVGGFNYGYTF.

The chain uses TRBV4-2 and TRBJ1-2; D is uncertain. Germline V gene lookup returns CDR1 LGHNA and CDR2 YNFKEQ. Trimming took 1 base from V and 2 from J, leaving 14 bases between them. This CDR3 region has 16 residues. CDR3 bases: TGTGCCAGCAGCCAAGTTTCGCAGGCCATAAACTATGGCTACACCTTC. Residues: CASSQVSQAINYGYTF.